The 18 T cell receptor beta chains reported below all come from one sample, sequenced in a study of T cell repertoires in cytomegalovirus infection. TCRdb independently ran MiXCR on the reads; one entry per CDR3 protein. The data show approximately 910,000 distinct CDR3 sequences, 31% seen once. Their cognate antigens are unknown. The input for sequencing was cultured CD8+ T cells from PBMCs, taken from culture after CMV antigen stimulation. The receptors shown here come from a human donor in good health (CMV status not recorded). Some clones in this sample may be carry-over from other donors' samples.

The chain carries TRBV6-1 and TRBJ2-6, with D possibly matching TRBD2 (6 bases). V was cut by 2 bases and J by 5 bases, with 16 bases left in between. Germline values: CDR1 MNHNS, CDR2 SASEGT. CDR3 length: 17 residues. In DNA, the CDR3 is TGTGCCAGCAGTGAATCCGGGGGAAAGCGCCGGGCCAACGTCCTGACTTTC. Translation: CASSESGGKRRANVLTF.

This chain's CDR3 is CASSLVAVGRTDTQYF. The CDR3 DNA follows: TGTGCCAGCAGTTTGGTTGCAGTCGGCCGCACAGATACGCAGTATTTT. The gene calls are TRBV28 and TRBJ2-3; D is uncertain. The CDR3 covers 16 residues. Looked up from germline, CDR1 is MDHEN and CDR2 is SYDVKM. The germline V and J ends were trimmed by 3 bases and 1 base, with 14 bases remaining between them.

This chain connects TRBV29-1 to TRBJ2-1; 7 bases line up with TRBD2. CDR1 is SQVTM and CDR2 is ANQGSEA in the germline V gene. The CDR3 loop spans 14 amino acids. Losses at the gene ends were 4 bases for V and 3 bases for J; bases not matched to a gene: 6. Here the CDR3 reads CSVVSRGSYNEQFF. Here the CDR3 DNA reads TGCAGCGTTGTATCGCGGGGGAGCTACAATGAGCAGTTCTTC.

On this clonotype: At one of its ends the junction is not consistent with the germline gene, which may arise from a read error. The rearrangement joins TRBV4-1 to TRBJ1-1; 7 bases agree with TRBD1. Per the germline V gene, CDR1 is MGHRA and CDR2 is YSYEKL. CDR3 size: 15 residues. The CDR3, as DNA: TGTGCCAGCAGCCAAGAACAGGGGCCGGGCACTGAAGCTTTCTTT. Its translation is CASSQEQGPGTEAFF.

This rearrangement joins TRBV20-1 to TRBJ2-3; 7 bases are shared with TRBD2. Germline V gives CDR1 DFQATT, CDR2 SNEGSKA (reference sequence). CDR3 length: 16 amino acids. Trimming removed 4 bases from V and 6 bases from J; junction bases left unmatched: 16. CDR3 protein: CSATYRDYRRGDTQYF. Written as DNA, the CDR3 is TGCAGTGCTACCTACCGGGACTACCGAAGGGGTGATACGCAGTATTTT.

In its sample, this clonotype was seen many times. The V gene is TRBV6-1, the J gene TRBJ2-7, with D maybe TRBD2 (6 bases). Germline CDR1 and CDR2: MNHNS and SASEGT. Trimming stripped 2 bases from V and 0 bases from J, with 8 bases between. This CDR3 contains 14 residues. In nucleotides, the CDR3 is TGTGCCAGCAGTGAATTCGGGAGCTCCTACGAGCAGTACTTC. This codes for CASSEFGSSYEQYF.

The V call is TRBV6-6, the J call TRBJ2-2, with TRBD2 matching 9 bases. Germline CDR1 reads MNHNY; CDR2 reads SVGAGI (reference sequence). J lost 1 base, V lost 2 bases, and 2 bases had no gene match. This CDR3 has 16 residues. CDR3 nucleotides: TGTGCCAGCAGTTACATAGCGGGGGTGAACACCGGGGAGCTGTTTTTT. Its translation is CASSYIAGVNTGELFF.

This rearrangement joins TRBV29-1 to TRBJ1-1, with 9 bases matching TRBD1. The CDR3 sequence is 11 residues long. Germline V gives CDR1 SQVTM, CDR2 ANQGSEA. J gave up 10 bases and V 8 bases, and 8 bases lay outside the gene matches. The CDR3 sequence: CSLADRGGAFF. For the CDR3, the DNA is TGCAGCCTTGCCGACAGGGGGGGAGCTTTCTTT.

This clonotype appeared a few times. This sequence joins TRBV7-6 and TRBJ2-2, with unresolved D. The V end lost 1 base, the J end lost 3 bases, and 18 bases lay between the germline ends. This CDR3 region has 18 residues. Germline V gene lookup returns CDR1 SGHVS and CDR2 FNYEAQ. The CDR3 loop is CASSLVGQVYSDTGELFF. CDR3 bases: TGTGCCAGCAGCTTAGTCGGGCAGGTCTATTCCGACACCGGGGAGCTGTTTTTT. Drawing the rest from reference TRBV7-6 and TRBJ2-2, the complete variable domain is GAGVSQSPRYKVTKRGQDVALRCDPISGHVSLYWYRQALGQGPEFLTYFNYEAQQDKSGLPNDRFSAERPEGSISTLTIQRTEQRDSAMYRCASSLVGQVYSDTGELFFGEGSRLTVL.

CDR3 residues: CASSIQEDTQYF. The CDR3 region has the DNA TGTGCCAGTAGTATTCAGGAGGATACGCAGTATTTT. The chain links TRBV19 to TRBJ2-3, with D unresolved. V lost 3 bases to trimming and J lost 6 bases, with 7 bases between them. The CDR3 has 12 amino acids. Per the germline V gene, CDR1 is LNHDA and CDR2 is SQIVND (reference sequence).

This clonotype was recorded at least ten times. The chain is built from TRBV2 and TRBJ2-1; no reliable D call. This CDR3 comprises 12 residues. The V gene's germline CDR1 is SNHLY and CDR2 FYNNEI. V lost 3 bases and J 4 bases, leaving 4 bases between the germline ends. The CDR3 coding sequence is TGTGCCAGCAGTGATAGGTACAATGAGCAGTTCTTC. Its protein is CASSDRYNEQFF.

The genes are TRBV6-2 or TRBV6-3 and TRBJ2-1, with no clear D. Germline CDR1 and CDR2: MNHEY and SVGEGT. V was shortened by 8 bases and J by 8 bases, with 13 bases between the two germline ends. The CDR3 is 12 amino acids. The CDR3 loop reads CASGRAPHEQFF. For the CDR3, the DNA is TGTGCCAGCGGCCGGGCCCCCCATGAGCAGTTCTTC.

This sequence joins TRBV2 and TRBJ2-1; D gene ambiguous. V was trimmed by 4 bases and J by 10 bases, leaving 20 bases between them. In germline, CDR1 is SNHLY, CDR2 FYNNEI. CDR3 length: 15 amino acids. CDR3 nucleotide sequence: TGTGCCAGCAGTGCTTTCATTGACCTGGGAAGCGAGCAGTTCTTC. Translation gives CASSAFIDLGSEQFF.

This clonotype is categorized as medium-sized (0.01 to 0.1%). The chain employs TRBV6-4 and TRBJ2-1; TRBD2 aligns across 11 bases. With 0 bases clipped from V and 6 bases from J, the junction kept 1 base outside the gene matches. The CDR3 runs to 15 residues. CDR1 is MRHNA and CDR2 is SNTAGT in the germline V gene. As DNA, the CDR3 is TGTGCCAGCAGTGACTCTAGCGGGGGGGCCAATGAGCAGTTCTTC. It yields the protein CASSDSSGGANEQFF.

This clonotype was recorded at least ten times. The V and J genes are TRBV7-8 and TRBJ1-2; no clear D. The CDR3 contains 15 residues. Germline V lookup: CDR1 SGHVS, CDR2 FQNEAQ. Trimming removed 3 bases at V and 3 bases at J, with 14 bases between. The CDR3, as DNA: TGTGCCAGCAGCTTGACTGCCGGGGATCACTATGGCTACACCTTC. Protein: CASSLTAGDHYGYTF.

The genes are TRBV29-1 and TRBJ1-2, with a weak D call TRBD1 (6 bases). Per the germline V gene, CDR1 is SQVTM and CDR2 is ANQGSEA. Trimming removed 6 bases at V and 1 base at J, with 12 bases between. The length of the CDR3 is 13 residues. For the CDR3, the DNA is TGCAGCGTGGGGGACACTATTAACTATGGCTACACCTTC. Translation gives CSVGDTINYGYTF.

Only a few counts were recorded for this clonotype. The chain employs TRBV7-4 and TRBJ1-1, with TRBD1 as a possible D gene (6 bases). V lost 4 bases, J lost 6 bases, and 12 bases lay in between. Germline lookup yields CDR1 SGHVT and CDR2 SQSDAQ. This CDR3 is built from 13 residues. CDR3 sequence reads: CASSYREGAEAFF. CDR3 sequence (DNA): TGTGCCAGCAGCTACAGGGAAGGAGCTGAAGCTTTCTTT. The full variable domain, completed using reference TRBV7-4 and TRBJ1-1, is GAGVSQSPRYKVAKRGRDVALRCDSISGHVTLYWYRQTLGQGSEVLTYSQSDAQRDKSGRPSGRFSAERPERSVSTLKIQRTEQGDSAVYLCASSYREGAEAFFGQGTRLTVV.

This chain connects TRBV4-1 to TRBJ1-2; unclear D gene. CDR1 is MGHRA and CDR2 is YSYEKL in the germline V gene. The length of the CDR3 is 16 residues. V gave up 0 bases and J gave up 6 bases, with 17 bases separating them. The CDR3 sequence is CASSQDYSGLTNGYTF. In DNA, the CDR3 is TGCGCCAGCAGCCAAGATTATTCTGGTTTAACTAATGGCTACACCTTC.